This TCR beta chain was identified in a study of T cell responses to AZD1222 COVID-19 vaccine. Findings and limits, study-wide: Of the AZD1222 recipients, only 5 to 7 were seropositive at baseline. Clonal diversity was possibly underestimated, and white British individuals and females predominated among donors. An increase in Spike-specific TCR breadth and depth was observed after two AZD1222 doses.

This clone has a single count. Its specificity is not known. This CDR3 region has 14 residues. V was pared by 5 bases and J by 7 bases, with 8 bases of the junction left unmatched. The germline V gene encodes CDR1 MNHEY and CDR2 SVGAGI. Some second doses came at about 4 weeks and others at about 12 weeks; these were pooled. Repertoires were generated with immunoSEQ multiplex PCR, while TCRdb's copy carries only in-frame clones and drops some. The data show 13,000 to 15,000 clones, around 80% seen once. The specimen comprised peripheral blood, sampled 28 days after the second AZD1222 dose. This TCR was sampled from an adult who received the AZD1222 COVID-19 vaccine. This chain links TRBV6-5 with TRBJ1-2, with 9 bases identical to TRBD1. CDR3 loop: CASSKQGAIGGYTF. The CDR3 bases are TGTGCCAGCAGTAAACAGGGGGCCATAGGTGGCTACACCTTC.